This T cell receptor (beta chain) was documented in a study of identical twins. Study observations and caveats: Invariant MAIT and iNKT cells could partly confound zero-insertion analyses. In drawing conclusions, the study used cross-sectional statistical analysis and did not follow the same donors. The study found excess low generation probability among twin-shared out-of-frame alpha sequences. Within cord blood, abundant beta clonotypes carried fewer insertions, but memory repertoires showed no such trend.

The ends were cut back, 5 bases at V and 2 bases at J, with 12 bases in the middle. CDR3 length: 14 residues. TCRdb used MiXCR to reprocess the 5' RACE reads, holding one entry per CDR3 protein. The table includes around 570,000 distinct CDR3 sequences, just under 10% detected once. A few counts support this clonotype. Its antigen is unknown. The sample also formed part of further work on yellow fever vaccine responses in identical twins.

The sequenced sample consisted of PBMCs. This receptor was taken from a woman in her late teens or twenties in good health. V gene TRBV12-3 or TRBV12-4 combines with J gene TRBJ2-5; D is unresolved. DNA of the CDR3: TGTGCCAGCAGTCCCCGACTTGATCAAGAGACCCAGTACTTC. Protein: CASSPRLDQETQYF.